This TCR beta chain was identified in a study of T cells after posttransplantation cyclophosphamide. General study points: TRB overlap between skin or GI tissue T cells and blood was limited. Donor CD8+ memory clones often dominated recipient blood repertoires at later times.

A word on this clone: Antigen: not known.

The data were produced by immunoSEQ multiplex PCR, yet TCRdb's version contains in-frame clones alone and is incomplete. This table holds about 50,000 clones, 85% to 95% found once. Germline CDR1 is MDHEN and CDR2 is SYDVKM. The V end was cut by 6 bases, the J end by 2 bases, with 8 bases between. The CDR3 has 13 amino acids. The clonotype originates from a woman aged 25 to 39 in good health and a related stem cell transplant donor. The chain joins TRBV28 to TRBJ1-5; tentatively, D is TRBD1 (6 bases). Source material: PBMCs. The DNA of the CDR3 is TGTGCCAGCAGATACAGGGGCAATCAGCCCCAGCATTTT. Amino acids: CASRYRGNQPQHF.